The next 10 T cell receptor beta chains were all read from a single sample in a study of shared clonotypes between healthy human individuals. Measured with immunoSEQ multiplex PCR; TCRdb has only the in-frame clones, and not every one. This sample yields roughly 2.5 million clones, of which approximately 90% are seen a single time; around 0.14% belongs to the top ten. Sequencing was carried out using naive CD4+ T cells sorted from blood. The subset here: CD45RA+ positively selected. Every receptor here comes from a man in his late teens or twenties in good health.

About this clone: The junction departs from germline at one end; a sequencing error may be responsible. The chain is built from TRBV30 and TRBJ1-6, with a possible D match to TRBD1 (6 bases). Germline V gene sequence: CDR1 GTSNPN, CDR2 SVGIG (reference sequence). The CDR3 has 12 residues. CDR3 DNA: TGTGCCTGGAGGACAGGCCCCGGATTCGTTGGTTTT. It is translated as CAWRTGPGFVGF. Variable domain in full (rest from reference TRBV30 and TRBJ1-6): SQTIHQWPATLVQPVGSPLSLECTVEGTSNPNLYWYRQAAGRGLQLLFYSVGIGQISSEVPQNLSASRPQDRQFILSSKKLLLSDSGFYLCAWRTGPGFVGFGNGTRLTVT.

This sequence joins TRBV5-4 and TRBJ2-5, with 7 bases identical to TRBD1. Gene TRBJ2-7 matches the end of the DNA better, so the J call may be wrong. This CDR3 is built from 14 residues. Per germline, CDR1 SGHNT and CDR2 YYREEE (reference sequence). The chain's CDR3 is CASSLDRYSYEQYF. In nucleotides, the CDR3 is TGTGCCAGCAGCCTGGACAGGTACTCCTACGAGCAGTACTTC.

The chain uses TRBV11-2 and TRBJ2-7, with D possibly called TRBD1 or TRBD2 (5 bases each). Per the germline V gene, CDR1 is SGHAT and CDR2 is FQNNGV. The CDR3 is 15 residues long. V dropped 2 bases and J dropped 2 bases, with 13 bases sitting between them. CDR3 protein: CASSLSGTETYEQYF. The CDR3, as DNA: TGTGCCAGCAGCTTAAGTGGGACGGAAACCTACGAGCAGTACTTC.

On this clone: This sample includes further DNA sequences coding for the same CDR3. The CDR3 reads CASSLAGAGEKLFF. DNA for the CDR3: TGCGCCAGCAGCTTGGCGGGGGCAGGGGAAAAACTGTTTTTT. The chain employs TRBV5-1 and TRBJ1-4; a possible D gene is TRBD1 (6 bases). The CDR3 is 14 residues long. V was cut by 0 bases and J by 8 bases, with 11 bases left in between. Germline V lookup: CDR1 SGHRS, CDR2 YFSETQ.

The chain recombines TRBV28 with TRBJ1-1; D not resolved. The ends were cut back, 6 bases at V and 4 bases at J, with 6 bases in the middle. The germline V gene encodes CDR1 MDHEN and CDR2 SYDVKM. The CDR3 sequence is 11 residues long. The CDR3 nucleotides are TGTGCCAGCAGGACAAGCACTGAAGCTTTCTTT. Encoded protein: CASRTSTEAFF.

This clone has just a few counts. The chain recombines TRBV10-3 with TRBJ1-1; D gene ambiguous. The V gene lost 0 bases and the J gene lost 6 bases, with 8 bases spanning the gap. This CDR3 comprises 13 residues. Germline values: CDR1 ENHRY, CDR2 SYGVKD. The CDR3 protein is CAISESIPAEAFF. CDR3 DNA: TGTGCCATCAGTGAGTCGATACCGGCTGAAGCTTTCTTT.

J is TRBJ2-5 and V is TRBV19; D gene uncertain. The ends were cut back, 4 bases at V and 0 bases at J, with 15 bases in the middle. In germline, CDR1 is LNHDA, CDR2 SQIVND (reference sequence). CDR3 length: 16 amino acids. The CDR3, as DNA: TGTGCCAGTAGTAGTCGGGCAGTCCCGTACCAAGAGACCCAGTACTTC. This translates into CASSSRAVPYQETQYF. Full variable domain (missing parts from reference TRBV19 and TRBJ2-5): DGGITQSPKYLFRKEGQNVTLSCEQNLNHDAMYWYRQDPGQGLRLIYYSQIVNDFQKGDIAEGYSVSREKKESFPLTVTSAQKNPTAFYLCASSSRAVPYQETQYFGPGTRLLVL.

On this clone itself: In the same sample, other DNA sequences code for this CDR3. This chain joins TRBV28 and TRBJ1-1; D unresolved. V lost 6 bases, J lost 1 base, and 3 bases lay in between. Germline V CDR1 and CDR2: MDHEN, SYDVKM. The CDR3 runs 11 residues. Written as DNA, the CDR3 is TGTGCCAGCAGAAAGAACACTGAAGCTTTCTTT. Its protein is CASRKNTEAFF.

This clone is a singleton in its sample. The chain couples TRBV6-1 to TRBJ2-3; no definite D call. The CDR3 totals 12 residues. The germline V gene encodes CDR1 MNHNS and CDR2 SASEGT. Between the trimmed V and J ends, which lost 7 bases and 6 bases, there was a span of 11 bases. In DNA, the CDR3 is TGTGCCAGCACCCCAACAACGGATACGCAGTATTTT. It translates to CASTPTTDTQYF.

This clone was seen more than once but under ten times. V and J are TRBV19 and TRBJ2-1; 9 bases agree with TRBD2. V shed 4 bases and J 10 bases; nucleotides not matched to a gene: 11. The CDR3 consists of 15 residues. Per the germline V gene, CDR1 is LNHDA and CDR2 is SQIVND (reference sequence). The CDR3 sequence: CASSTRSGSFSEQFF. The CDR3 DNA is TGTGCCAGTAGTACCCGTAGCGGGAGTTTTAGCGAGCAGTTCTTC.